The 17 T cell receptor beta chains below all came from one sample that was sequenced in a study of T cell clones after liver transplantation. Sequencing was performed with immunoSEQ multiplex PCR; in TCRdb, only in-frame clones are kept and a portion is missing. This sample has around 100,000 clones; around four fifths occur once, and the top ten carry approximately 2.9%. The sample here was CD4+ T cells from blood, taken 45 to 50 months after liver transplant. Receptor source: a human patient who received a liver transplant. Some T cells may possibly be graft donor cells.

This clone appeared once. The chain has TRBV6-6 and TRBJ2-7, with TRBD1 identical over 7 bases. V gave up 7 bases and J gave up 0 bases; unmatched junction bases: 6. The CDR3 is 14 residues long. CDR1 MNHNY and CDR2 SVGAGI come from the germline V gene (reference sequence). CDR3 sequence reads: CASKRDSGSYEQYF. CDR3 sequence (DNA): TGTGCCAGCAAACGGGACAGTGGCTCCTACGAGCAGTACTTC.

The chain joins TRBV9 to TRBJ2-6; 8 positions match TRBD1. CDR3 length equals 17 residues. The V gene's germline CDR1 is SGDLS and CDR2 YYNGEE. Trimming removed 0 bases from V and 4 bases from J; junction bases left unmatched: 6. CDR3 in amino acids: CASSVAVTGVGANVLTF. CDR3 nucleotide sequence: TGTGCCAGCAGCGTAGCTGTGACAGGGGTCGGGGCCAACGTCCTGACTTTC.

V and J are TRBV19 and TRBJ1-5; D gene unclear. CDR1 LNHDA and CDR2 SQIVND come from the germline V gene (reference sequence). The CDR3 is 15 residues long. V was clipped by 3 bases and J by 2 bases, with 11 bases between them. CDR3 bases: TGTGCCAGTAGTATTCAAGGTTCGGGCAATCAGCCCCAGCATTTT. Translating it yields CASSIQGSGNQPQHF.

V gene TRBV19 combines with J gene TRBJ2-7, with TRBD1 identical over 7 bases. The V segment lost 4 bases and the J segment 5 bases; nucleotides outside the gene matches: 11. The CDR3 is made up of 15 amino acids. Per the germline V gene, CDR1 is LNHDA and CDR2 is SQIVND (reference sequence). The DNA of the CDR3 is TGTGCCAGTAGTACCCAGACAGGGTTAATGAACGAGCAGTACTTC. Its translation: CASSTQTGLMNEQYF.

The chain combines TRBV27 with TRBJ1-2; D may be TRBD1 (6 bases). Germline CDR1 is MNHEY and CDR2 is SMNVEV (reference sequence). CDR3 length: 18 amino acids. Trimming cost V 6 bases and J 4 bases, with 27 bases left between them. The CDR3 nucleotides read TGTGCCAGCAGCACAAACGGCTTAAGGGGGGGCGCAGGCTATGGCTACACCTTC. Amino acid sequence: CASSTNGLRGGAGYGYTF.

The chain couples TRBV7-3 to TRBJ2-5; 10 bases are shared with TRBD2. The junction had 1 base not matched to a gene; V was cut back by 5 bases and J by 1 base. From germline, CDR1 is SGHTA and CDR2 FQGTGA. The CDR3 has 14 amino acids. In nucleotides, the CDR3 is TGTGCCAGCAGCCGGACTAGCGGCCAAGAGACCCAGTACTTC. This encodes CASSRTSGQETQYF.

The gene calls are TRBV2 and TRBJ2-3; D could derive from TRBD1 or TRBD2 (5 bases each). CDR3 length equals 17 residues. With 9 bases removed from V and 0 bases from J, the gap between germline ends came to 22 bases. The V gene's germline CDR1 is SNHLY and CDR2 FYNNEI. The CDR3 DNA reads as TGTGCCAGTCGGGACGGAAGAAGGGGACCTAGCACAGATACGCAGTATTTT. Amino acids: CASRDGRRGPSTDTQYF.

This chain uses TRBV19 with TRBJ2-5; the match to TRBD2 covers 10 bases. V shed 2 bases and J 2 bases; nucleotides not matched to a gene: 2. This CDR3 has 15 residues. Germline-derived CDR1 and CDR2 are LNHDA and SQIVND (reference sequence). The CDR3, as DNA: TGTGCCAGTAGTATAAAAGCGGGGGGGCAAGAGACCCAGTACTTC. Translated: CASSIKAGGQETQYF.

The chain recombines TRBV19 with TRBJ1-2, with D tentatively TRBD1 (5 bases). The CDR3 is 13 residues long. V lost 3 bases, J lost 8 bases, and 13 bases lay in between. CDR1 LNHDA and CDR2 SQIVND come from the germline V gene (reference sequence). DNA of the CDR3: TGTGCCAGTAGTATTGCTACGACAGCCGGCTACACCTTC. This encodes CASSIATTAGYTF.

This chain links TRBV28 with TRBJ1-2, with TRBD1 matching 7 bases. Germline trimming cut 2 bases from V and 4 bases from J; bases unmatched to any gene: 1. From germline, CDR1 is MDHEN and CDR2 SYDVKM. The CDR3 runs to 13 residues. CDR3 sequence: CASSLHRGYGYTF. Written as DNA, the CDR3 is TGTGCCAGCAGTTTACACAGGGGCTATGGCTACACCTTC.

The CDR3 sequence: CASSPGRQGLNGELFF. As DNA, the CDR3 is TGTGCCAGCAGCCCAGGGCGCCAGGGCTTGAACGGGGAGCTGTTTTTT. The rearrangement links TRBV7-2 to TRBJ2-2; possibly TRBD1 for D (5 bases). There are 16 residues in the CDR3. The germline V gene encodes CDR1 SGHTA and CDR2 FQGNSA. The V gene lost 5 bases and the J gene lost 7 bases, with 20 bases spanning the gap.

V and J are TRBV28 and TRBJ1-2; unclear D gene. Trimming shortened V by 4 bases and J by 8 bases, and 8 bases separated the two germline ends. The CDR3 has 11 residues. CDR1 and CDR2 (germline): MDHEN, SYDVKM. This chain's CDR3 is CASSWVGGYTF. In nucleotides, the CDR3 is TGTGCCAGCAGTTGGGTCGGGGGCTACACCTTC.

V is TRBV6-5 and J is TRBJ1-3; D is undetermined. The CDR3 has 14 residues. CDR1 MNHEY and CDR2 SVGAGI come from the germline V gene. The V gene lost 5 bases and the J gene lost 0 bases, with 8 bases spanning the gap. The CDR3 DNA reads as TGTGCCAGCAGTAGAGAGGCCTCTGGAAACACCATATATTTT. It encodes CASSREASGNTIYF.

The V call is TRBV5-1, the J call TRBJ2-7; D not resolved. Germline-derived CDR1 and CDR2 are SGHRS and YFSETQ. There are 14 residues in the CDR3. The ends were cut back, 1 base at V and 5 bases at J, with 13 bases in the middle. The CDR3 coding sequence is TGCGCCAGCAGCTTGTCCTACCAACGGGACGAGCAGTACTTC. Protein: CASSLSYQRDEQYF. Using reference TRBV5-1 and TRBJ2-7 for the parts outside the CDR3, the full variable domain is KAGVTQTPRYLIKTRGQQVTLSCSPISGHRSVSWYQQTPGQGLQFLFEYFSETQRNKGNFPGRFSGRQFSNSRSEMNVSTLELGDSALYLCASSLSYQRDEQYFGPGTRLTVT.

This sequence joins TRBV6-5 and TRBJ2-2; TRBD1 matches 12 bases. The germline CDR1 and CDR2 sequences are MNHEY and SVGAGI. The CDR3 loop spans 15 amino acids. The V gene end was trimmed by 6 bases and the J gene end by 6 bases; junction bases not matched to a gene: 5. CDR3 in DNA: TGTGCCAGCAGGGGGACAGGGGGCGCCCCCGGGGAGCTGTTTTTT. Translation gives CASRGTGGAPGELFF.

V gene TRBV6-4 combines with J gene TRBJ1-6; 7 bases align to TRBD1. CDR3 size: 16 residues. V lost 5 bases to trimming and J lost 7 bases; unmatched junction nucleotides: 11. CDR1 is MRHNA and CDR2 is SNTAGT in the germline V gene. The CDR3 nucleotides read TGTGCCAGCAGTCCCGGTAACGCAGGGGGGAATTCACCCCTCCACTTT. It yields the protein CASSPGNAGGNSPLHF.

The V call is TRBV19, the J call TRBJ2-7; D is possibly TRBD1 (6 bases). The CDR3 is made up of 15 amino acids. The V gene's germline CDR1 is LNHDA and CDR2 SQIVND (reference sequence). V was clipped by 6 bases and J by 0 bases, with 15 bases between them. CDR3 sequence reads: CASSARQAHSYEQYF. Written as DNA, the CDR3 is TGTGCCAGTAGCGCCAGACAGGCGCACTCCTACGAGCAGTACTTC.